These T cell receptor beta chains were read from a single sample in a study of T cells after yellow fever vaccination. TCRdb used MiXCR to reprocess the 5' RACE reads, holding one entry per CDR3 protein. The table lists 200,000 to 300,000 distinct CDR3 sequences, 6% to 7.5% of them singletons. Sequenced here: CD4+ T cells sorted from PBMCs, sampled 15 days after the yellow fever booster vaccination. These receptor sequences come from a man younger than 40 who received the YFV17D yellow fever vaccine. CDR3s include the opening cysteine and the closing phenylalanine or tryptophan. The D gene is left open where the match is weak. Clone size appears in some rows only: once, few, many, or a class for an expanded clone.

>TRBD2|TRBV20-1|many|TRBJ2-3
CSVLTSGRGDTQYF
TGCAGTGTCCTGACTAGCGGGAGGGGAGATACGCAGTATTTT
>NA|TRBV29-1|few|TRBJ1-1
CSVGEANTEAFF
TGCAGCGTTGGAGAGGCGAACACTGAAGCTTTCTTT
>TRBD2|TRBV27|many|TRBJ2-7
CASRGSGRTNEQYF
TGTGCCAGCAGGGGAAGCGGGAGAACGAACGAGCAGTACTTC
>TRBD2|TRBV18|few|TRBJ2-2
CASSPLTYDSGSNTGELFF
TGTGCCAGCTCACCTCTAACGTATGATAGCGGGTCGAACACCGGGGAGCTGTTTTTT
>TRBD2|TRBV20-1|NA|TRBJ2-3
CSASSGEDTQYF
TGCAGTGCCTCCAGCGGGGAAGATACGCAGTATTTT
>NA|TRBV10-3|NA|TRBJ1-4
CAIGGGSNEKLFF
TGTGCCATCGGCGGAGGCTCTAATGAAAAACTGTTTTTT
>TRBD1|TRBV12-3/TRBV12-4|many|TRBJ2-1
CASSLSGGNEQFF
TGTGCCAGCAGTTTATCAGGGGGCAATGAGCAGTTCTTC
>NA|TRBV15|few|TRBJ2-7
CATTALYGIAPYEQYF
TGTGCCACCACCGCCCTTTACGGGATCGCCCCCTACGAGCAGTACTTC
>NA|TRBV24-1|few|TRBJ2-6
CATSSGPANVLTF
TGTGCCACCAGTTCGGGACCGGCCAACGTCCTGACTTTC
>TRBD2|TRBV29-1|many|TRBJ2-3
CSVVGSGRRADTQYF
TGCAGCGTTGTCGGTAGCGGGAGAAGAGCGGATACGCAGTATTTT
>TRBD2|TRBV12-5|NA|TRBJ2-3
CASGTGTSGSGDTQYF
TGTGCTAGTGGTACCGGGACTAGCGGGAGTGGCGATACGCAGTATTTT
>NA|TRBV5-1|few|TRBJ2-3
CASSSLRDTTDTQYF
TGCGCCAGCAGCAGCCTCCGGGACACCACAGATACGCAGTATTTT
>NA|TRBV11-2|many|TRBJ2-1
CASSLDPATYNEQFF
TGTGCCAGCAGCTTAGACCCGGCAACCTACAATGAGCAGTTCTTC
>NA|TRBV29-1|many|TRBJ2-5
CSVEPGETQYF
TGCAGCGTTGAGCCTGGGGAGACCCAGTACTTC
>TRBD2|TRBV6-4|many|TRBJ2-1
CASGGTSGRGGEQFF
TGTGCCAGCGGCGGGACTAGCGGGAGGGGCGGTGAGCAGTTCTTC
>TRBD1|TRBV2|few|TRBJ2-2
CASRGTEELFF
TGTGCCAGCAGGGGGACAGAGGAGCTGTTTTTT
>NA|TRBV4-3|many|TRBJ1-2
CASSRGDTLNYGYTF
TGCGCCAGCAGCCGAGGGGACACGCTTAACTATGGCTACACCTTC
>TRBD1|TRBV20-1|many|TRBJ1-4
CSAGQGLEKLFF
TGCAGTGCTGGACAGGGCCTTGAAAAACTGTTTTTT
>NA|TRBV7-2|few|TRBJ2-5
CASSPRRGEKTQYF
TGTGCCAGCAGCCCCCGTAGAGGCGAGAAGACCCAGTACTTC
>NA|TRBV7-2|NA|TRBJ1-6
CASSLRGPSAVHF
TGTGCCAGCAGCTTAAGAGGGCCCAGTGCGGTCCACTTT
>NA|TRBV7-9|many|TRBJ2-1
CASSSLTGLYNNEQFF
TGTGCCAGCAGCTCTTTAACAGGGTTGTATAACAATGAGCAGTTCTTC
>NA|TRBV4-3|many|TRBJ2-5
CASSQGTAAEETQYF
TGCGCCAGCAGCCAAGGTACGGCGGCAGAAGAGACCCAGTACTTC
>NA|TRBV4-2|many|TRBJ1-4
CASKLPGNEKLFF
TGTGCCAGCAAGCTCCCCGGAAATGAAAAACTGTTTTTT
>NA|TRBV10-1|NA|TRBJ1-1
CASSDAGTEAFF
TGCGCCAGCAGTGACGCGGGCACTGAAGCTTTCTTT
>NA|TRBV20-1|few|TRBJ2-4
CSARDVTVAIAKNIQYF
TGCAGTGCTAGAGATGTGACAGTCGCCATAGCCAAAAACATTCAGTACTTC
>TRBD1|TRBV10-3|many|TRBJ1-5
CAISETGDSQPQHF
TGTGCCATCAGCGAAACAGGGGACAGTCAGCCCCAGCATTTT
>NA|TRBV7-6|NA|TRBJ2-5
CASSLEPARETQYF
TGTGCCAGCAGCTTAGAGCCAGCCCGGGAGACCCAGTACTTC
>NA|TRBV5-1|NA|TRBJ2-4
CASCHGTAAKNIQYF
TGCGCCAGCTGCCATGGGACGGCGGCCAAAAACATTCAGTACTTC
>NA|TRBV18|many|TRBJ2-1
CASSLRGYNEQFF
TGTGCCAGCTCACTGCGGGGATACAATGAGCAGTTCTTC
>NA|TRBV12-3/TRBV12-4|NA|TRBJ2-5
CASSLGATQGETQYF
TGTGCCAGCAGTTTAGGGGCGACCCAAGGAGAGACCCAGTACTTC
>NA|TRBV18|NA|TRBJ2-7
CASSPSFQGISPYEQYF
TGTGCCAGCTCACCATCCTTTCAGGGGATTTCCCCTTACGAGCAGTACTTC
>NA|TRBV5-1|NA|TRBJ2-5
CASSLGRAAAETQYF
TGCGCCAGCAGCTTGGGAAGGGCGGCGGCAGAGACCCAGTACTTC
>NA|TRBV20-1|few|TRBJ2-4
CSSLGGSGTKNIQYF
TGCAGTTCGTTAGGGGGGAGTGGGACCAAAAACATTCAGTACTTC
>NA|TRBV9|many|TRBJ2-2
CASSVDGELFF
TGTGCCAGCAGCGTAGACGGGGAGCTGTTTTTT
>NA|TRBV24-1|NA|TRBJ2-3
CATSDSMVGTDTQYF
TGTGCCACCAGTGATTCCATGGTGGGCACAGATACGCAGTATTTT
>NA|TRBV5-1|NA|TRBJ2-1
CASSLVGGEYNEQFF
TGCGCCAGCAGCTTGGTGGGTGGGGAGTACAATGAGCAGTTCTTC
>NA|TRBV14|NA|TRBJ1-5
CASSQDARGHQHF
TGTGCCAGCAGCCAAGACGCCCGGGGGCACCAGCATTTT
>NA|TRBV5-1|few|TRBJ2-1
CASSRRSGNYNEQFF
TGCGCCAGCAGCCGGCGGTCAGGAAACTACAATGAGCAGTTCTTC